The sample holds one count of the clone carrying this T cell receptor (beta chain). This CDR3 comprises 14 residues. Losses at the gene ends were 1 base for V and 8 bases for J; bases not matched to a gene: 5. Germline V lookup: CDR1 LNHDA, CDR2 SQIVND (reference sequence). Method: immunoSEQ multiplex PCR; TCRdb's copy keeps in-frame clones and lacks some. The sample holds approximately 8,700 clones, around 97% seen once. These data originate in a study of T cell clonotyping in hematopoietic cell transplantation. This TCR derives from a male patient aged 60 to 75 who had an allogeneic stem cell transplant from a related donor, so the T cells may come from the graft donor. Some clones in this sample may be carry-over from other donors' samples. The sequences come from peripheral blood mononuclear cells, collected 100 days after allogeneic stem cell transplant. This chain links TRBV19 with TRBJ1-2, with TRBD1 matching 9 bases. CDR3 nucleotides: TGTGCCAGTAGTATAGCTGGGACAGGGAACGGCTACACCTTC. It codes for CASSIAGTGNGYTF.